The source of this TCR beta chain is a study of OX40 agonist ivuxolimab in advanced cancers. Turning to the study itself: Partial response was recorded in three patients: one hepatocellular carcinoma and two cutaneous melanoma cases.

The data were produced by immunoSEQ multiplex PCR, yet TCRdb's version contains in-frame clones alone and is incomplete. Counted here are fewer than 40,000 clones, 82% occurring once; the ten biggest clones make up approximately 21%. The CDR3 has 14 amino acids. In germline, CDR1 is LNHDA, CDR2 SQIVND (reference sequence). Unmatched junction bases numbered 7, after V lost 5 bases and J lost 3 bases. The source material was CD4+ or CD8+ T cells sorted from blood, sampled in a trial of the OX40 agonist ivuxolimab. This chain uses TRBV19 with TRBJ2-7, with TRBD1 matching 7 bases. The sequence derives from an adult with an advanced solid tumor such as melanoma, head and neck, liver or kidney cancer. CDR3 sequence: CASSGDSLIYEQYF. In DNA form, the CDR3 reads TGTGCCAGTAGTGGGGACAGTTTAATCTACGAGCAGTACTTC.